This record covers a single TCR beta chain. Antigen: not known. The data were taken from a study of graft-versus-host responses after intestinal transplantation. The overall study: All recipients were given anti-thymocyte globulin induction, and tacrolimus and steroids were then administered for approximately 3 years.

Study-level findings and limits: Researchers found GvH clones in recipient marrow, and some showed up first in ileum or blood.

Here immunoSEQ multiplex PCR was the method, and the copy in TCRdb shows in-frame clones only, minus some. The repertoire holds about 86,000 clones, with about 87% as singletons. V was clipped by 3 bases and J by 3 bases, with 5 bases between them. This CDR3 has 12 residues. The germline V gene encodes CDR1 SGHDN and CDR2 FVKESK. The material sequenced was unstimulated CD4+ T cells sorted from spleen or lymph node cells, taken before transplant. This chain uses TRBV14 with TRBJ2-5, with a tentative D call TRBD2 (5 bases). The source is a human donor who was the organ donor for an intestinal transplant. CDR3 amino acids: CASSQREETQYF. The DNA for the CDR3 is TGTGCCAGCAGCCAGAGGGAAGAGACCCAGTACTTC.